A single sample is the source of the 3 T cell receptor beta chains below, sequenced in a study of shared clonotypes between healthy human individuals. The assay was immunoSEQ multiplex PCR, and TCRdb's table has in-frame clones only and misses some. The sample lists about 480,000 clones; approximately 85% were seen once. Material: PBMCs. All receptors come from a woman between 40 and 55 years old in good health. Some clones in this sample may be carry-over from other donors' samples.

The V and J genes are TRBV18 and TRBJ1-2; 7 positions agree with TRBD1. CDR1 is KGHSH and CDR2 is LQKENI in the germline V gene. V was clipped by 5 bases and J by 2 bases; unmatched bases: 2. The CDR3 has 13 amino acids. CDR3 coding DNA: TGTGCCAGCTCAAGACAGGGAAACTATGGCTACACCTTC. It codes for CASSRQGNYGYTF.

The chain carries TRBV7-9 and TRBJ2-1; D perhaps matches TRBD2 (6 bases). CDR1 is SEHNR, CDR2 FQNEAQ, per germline (reference sequence). Trimming left V 5 bases short and J 7 bases short, with 21 bases between. This CDR3 is 16 amino acids long. The CDR3: CASSPPRAGSLNEQFF. The CDR3 region has the DNA TGTGCCAGCAGCCCCCCTCGAGCGGGTAGCTTAAATGAGCAGTTCTTC.

This clone appeared once. The chain is built from TRBV7-3 and TRBJ2-7; maybe TRBD1 (5 bases). This CDR3 is built from 15 residues. CDR1 and CDR2 (germline): SGHTA, FQGTGA. V gave up 5 bases and J gave up 0 bases, with 14 bases separating them. CDR3 loop: CASSPSPGHSYEQYF. The CDR3 nucleotides are TGTGCCAGCAGCCCATCGCCAGGACACTCCTACGAGCAGTACTTC. Together with reference TRBV7-3 and TRBJ2-7, the CDR3 gives the full variable domain: GAGVSQTPSNKVTEKGKYVELRCDPISGHTALYWYRQSLGQGPEFLIYFQGTGAADDSGLPNDRFFAVRPEGSVSTLKIQRTERGDSAVYLCASSPSPGHSYEQYFGPGTRLTVT.